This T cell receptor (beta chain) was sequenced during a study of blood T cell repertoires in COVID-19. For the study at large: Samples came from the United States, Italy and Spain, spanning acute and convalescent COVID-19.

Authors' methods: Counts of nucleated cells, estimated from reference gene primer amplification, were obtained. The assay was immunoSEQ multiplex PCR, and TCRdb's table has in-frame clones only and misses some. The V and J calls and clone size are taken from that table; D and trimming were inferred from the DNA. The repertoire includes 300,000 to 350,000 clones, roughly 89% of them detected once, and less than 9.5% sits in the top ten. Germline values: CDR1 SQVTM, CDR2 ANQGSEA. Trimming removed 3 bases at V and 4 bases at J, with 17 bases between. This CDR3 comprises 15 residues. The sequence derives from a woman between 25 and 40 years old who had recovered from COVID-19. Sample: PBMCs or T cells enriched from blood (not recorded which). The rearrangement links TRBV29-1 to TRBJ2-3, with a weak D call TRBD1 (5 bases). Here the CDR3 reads CSVDLVQGASDTQYF. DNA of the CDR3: TGCAGCGTTGATCTAGTCCAAGGGGCGTCAGATACGCAGTATTTT.